This T cell receptor (beta chain) was found in a study of a mutant IDH1 vaccine in newly diagnosed glioma. Whole-study results and caveats: Pseudoprogression showed no apparent link to changes in top peripheral T cell clonotypes.

The time point denotes: baseline, week 1 (first vaccination visit). Treatment meaning: pre-vaccination baseline after standard-of-care therapy. Astrocytomas that were new, WHO grade 3 or 4, IDH1-mutant and ATRX-lost were present in the donors. Using immunoSEQ multiplex PCR, the repertoire was profiled, and TCRdb retains in-frame clones only, with some absent. The sample has 15,000 to 20,000 clones, 95% to 96% seen once. Remarks on this clone: The antigen is undetermined.

The sample in question was peripheral blood mononuclear cells (PBMCs), obtained from a glioma patient treated with radiotherapy, temozolomide or both. The receptor comes from a young woman with glioma. Some clones in this sample may be carry-over from other donors' samples.

CDR3 sequence reads: CASSELAGAGELFF. As DNA, the CDR3 is TGTGCCAGCAGTGAACTAGCGGGGGCCGGGGAGCTGTTTTTT. The chain employs TRBV6-4 and TRBJ2-2, with 11 bases lining up with TRBD2. The CDR3 totals 14 residues. The junction had 0 bases not matched to a gene; V was cut back by 3 bases and J by 6 bases. Germline V gene lookup returns CDR1 MRHNA and CDR2 SNTAGT.